The 7 T cell receptor beta chains below come from one sample, sequenced in a study of cytomegalovirus exposure and HLA in healthy donors. In the PCR, 60 Vbeta and 13 Jbeta primers were used. TCRdb's table, derived via immunoSEQ multiplex PCR, lists solely in-frame clones and lacks some. The sample lists under 150,000 clones, roughly three quarters occurring once. Sequencing input: PBMCs. Receptor source: a woman between 40 and 55 years old in good health and CMV-seronegative.

The chain recombines TRBV6-6 with TRBJ2-3; D not certain. The germline V and J ends were trimmed by 7 bases and 2 bases, with 7 bases remaining between them. The CDR3 runs 12 residues. In germline, CDR1 is MNHNY, CDR2 SVGAGI (reference sequence). As DNA, the CDR3 is TGTGCCAGCAACTCCCCCACAGATACGCAGTATTTT. Translated: CASNSPTDTQYF.

CDR3 loop: CASGLVWGWTSRYNEQFF. The CDR3 DNA reads TGTGCTAGTGGTTTGGTATGGGGATGGACTAGTAGGTACAATGAGCAGTTCTTC. The V gene is TRBV12-5, the J gene TRBJ2-1; 7 nucleotides agree with TRBD2. This CDR3 spans 18 amino acids. Germline V CDR1 and CDR2: LGHNT, FRNRAP. V lost 0 bases and J lost 4; bases outside the gene matches: 12.

The J gene is TRBJ1-1, the V gene TRBV10-3; D uncertain. Germline loops: CDR1 ENHRY, CDR2 SYGVKD. Trimming removed 3 bases at V and 3 bases at J, with 8 bases between. This CDR3 has 13 residues. CDR3 loop: CAISDLRDTEAFF. The CDR3 region has the DNA TGTGCCATCAGTGACCTACGAGACACTGAAGCTTTCTTT.

This chain connects TRBV7-9 to TRBJ1-2; TRBD1 matches at 7 bases. The J segment lost 4 bases and the V segment lost 6 bases, leaving 8 bases of the junction unmatched. The germline V gene encodes CDR1 SEHNR and CDR2 FQNEAQ (reference sequence). CDR3 length: 14 amino acids. The CDR3 bases are TGTGCCAGCAGTTCCGGGACAGACGGCTATGGCTACACCTTC. Translated, it gives CASSSGTDGYGYTF.

The chain recombines TRBV4-1 with TRBJ1-4; D call uncertain. CDR1 is MGHRA and CDR2 is YSYEKL in the germline V gene. Trimming took off 0 bases at V and 5 bases at J, with 13 bases between the two ends. The CDR3 runs 16 residues. The CDR3 reads CASSQDPSVLNEKLFF. The CDR3 DNA reads TGCGCCAGCAGCCAAGATCCCTCAGTCCTCAATGAAAAACTGTTTTTT.

CDR3 region: CASSVPGTEGDTQYF. Written as DNA, the CDR3 is TGTGCCAGCTCAGTCCCCGGGACAGAGGGAGATACGCAGTATTTT. The chain links TRBV18 to TRBJ2-3; 7 bases match TRBD1. This CDR3 is built from 15 residues. The germline V gene has CDR1 KGHSH and CDR2 LQKENI. J was trimmed by 5 bases and V by 5 bases; bases with no gene match: 10.

V gene TRBV9 combines with J gene TRBJ1-6; D is uncertain. Trimming took 0 bases from V and 10 from J, leaving 20 bases between them. Germline CDR1 reads SGDLS; CDR2 reads YYNGEE. CDR3 length: 17 amino acids. CDR3 sequence reads: CASSVEGRPIAGSPLHF. DNA of the CDR3: TGTGCCAGCAGCGTAGAAGGCAGGCCAATAGCGGGGTCACCCCTCCACTTT. Drawing the rest from reference TRBV9 and TRBJ1-6, the complete variable domain is DSGVTQTPKHLITATGQRVTLRCSPRSGDLSVYWYQQSLDQGLQFLIQYYNGEERAKGNILERFSAQQFPDLHSELNLSSLELGDSALYFCASSVEGRPIAGSPLHFGNGTRLTVT.